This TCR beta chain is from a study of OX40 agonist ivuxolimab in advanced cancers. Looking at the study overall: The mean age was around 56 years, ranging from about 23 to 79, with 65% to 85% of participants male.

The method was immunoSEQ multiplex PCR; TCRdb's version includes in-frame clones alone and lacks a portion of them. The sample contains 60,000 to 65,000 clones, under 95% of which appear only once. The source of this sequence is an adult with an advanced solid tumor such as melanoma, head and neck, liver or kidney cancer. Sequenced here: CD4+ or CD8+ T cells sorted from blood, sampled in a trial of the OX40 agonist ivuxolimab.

The CDR3 coding sequence is TGTGCCAGCAGCGTCGGGCCCAGGCTAGCGGCAACCTACGAGCAGTACTTC. This sequence encodes CASSVGPRLAATYEQYF. The J gene is TRBJ2-7, the V gene TRBV9; TRBD2 matches 7 bases. The CDR3 runs to 17 residues. Germline V gene lookup returns CDR1 SGDLS and CDR2 YYNGEE. With V trimmed by 2 bases and J by 2 bases, 13 bases remained unmatched.